This TCR beta chain was obtained from a study of Ad26.COV2.S vaccination and SARS-CoV-2 variants. Study context: Ad26.COV2.S shots went into the muscle once or twice, 56 days apart. Findings of the study overall: Reportedly, spike-specific CD8+ and CD4+ T cell responses achieved substantial breadth once vaccination had taken place.

On this clone itself: As yet, its antigen is unknown.

Germline-derived CDR1 and CDR2 are MDHEN and SYDVKM. This CDR3 has 16 amino acids. Trimming removed 2 bases at V and 0 bases at J, with 11 bases between. Treatment meaning: about 20 received Ad26.COV2.S at low or high dose, single or two shots; several received placebo; per-sample allocation not given. The study sampled participants on day 63 after the first vaccine or placebo injection. Donation came from an adult in Boston who was aged 18-55 years. Data came from immunoSEQ multiplex PCR; TCRdb stores just in-frame clones and leaves some out. The table has around 320,000 clones, around four fifths seen once.

The sequenced sample was peripheral blood, obtained in a trial of Ad26.COV2.S vaccine versus placebo. V gene TRBV28 combines with J gene TRBJ1-5; D remains unclear. The receptor was isolated from a person aged 18-65 years who received the Ad26.COV2.S COVID-19 vaccine or a placebo. CDR3 protein: CASSLAHWYSNQPQHF. CDR3 nucleotide sequence: TGTGCCAGCAGTTTAGCCCATTGGTATAGCAATCAGCCCCAGCATTTT.